These T cell receptor beta chains were read from a single sample in a study of response to subunit inactivated influenza vaccine. TCRdb passed the RT-PCR reads through MiXCR, listing each CDR3 protein once. The table has more than 550,000 distinct CDR3 sequences, roughly 10% seen once. These same data were also listed under a study on T cells expressing NK-cell markers.

Specimen: PBMCs from blood, collected on the day of vaccination. The receptors derive from a man aged 45-60 years who received an inactivated influenza vaccine. Each CDR3 is given with its conserved first and last residue. The D gene is left open where the match is weak. The listing skips clone size in some rows; elsewhere it reads once, few, many or a size class.

>few|TRBJ2-2|TRBV12-3/TRBV12-4|TRBD1
CASSLGTGLTGELFF
TGTGCCAGCAGTTTAGGGACAGGACTCACCGGGGAGCTGTTTTTT
>.|TRBJ2-3|TRBV7-2|TRBD2
CASSLPTSGTDTQYF
TGTGCCAGCAGCTTACCGACTAGCGGCACAGATACGCAGTATTTT
>many|TRBJ2-7|TRBV5-1|TRBD1
CASSPMRGLRYEQYF
TGCGCCAGCAGCCCGATGAGGGGGCTCCGCTACGAGCAGTACTTC
>few|TRBJ2-1|TRBV4-3|.
CASSEDTGEDEQFF
TGCGCCAGCAGCGAGGATACAGGGGAGGATGAGCAGTTCTTC
>.|TRBJ2-7|TRBV6-1|TRBD2
CASSRGLANEQYF
TGTGCCAGCAGTCGGGGACTAGCGAATGAGCAGTACTTC
>many|TRBJ1-6|TRBV7-2|.
CASSLDTRAVDSPLHF
TGTGCCAGCAGCTTAGATACCAGGGCAGTTGATTCACCCCTCCACTTT
>many|TRBJ1-3|TRBV10-3|.
CATGDTGNTIYF
TGTGCCACGGGGGATACTGGAAACACCATATATTTT
>few|TRBJ2-3|TRBV15|TRBD2
CATSRGSAWGAGGITDTQYF
TGTGCCACCAGCAGAGGGTCGGCCTGGGGCGCGGGAGGGATCACAGATACGCAGTATTTT
>once|TRBJ1-5|TRBV20-1|.
CSAIDNSNQPQHF
TGCAGTGCTATCGACAATAGCAATCAGCCCCAGCATTTT
>many|TRBJ2-2|TRBV12-3/TRBV12-4|.
CASSLLLNTGELFF
TGTGCCAGCAGTTTGCTCCTGAACACCGGGGAGCTGTTTTTT
>few|TRBJ2-1|TRBV20-1|TRBD1
CSARQGGENEQFF
TGCAGTGCCAGACAGGGGGGAGAGAATGAGCAGTTCTTC
>.|TRBJ2-3|TRBV7-2|TRBD1
CASSPIRGTGVPDTQYF
TGTGCCAGCAGCCCAATCCGAGGGACAGGGGTGCCAGATACGCAGTATTTT
>.|TRBJ2-1|TRBV29-1|.
CTPTGTGASNEQFF
TGCACACCGACCGGGACTGGGGCTAGTAATGAGCAGTTCTTC
>few|TRBJ1-1|TRBV3-1|.
CASRETGGGTEAFF
TGTGCCAGCAGAGAGACAGGAGGGGGTACTGAAGCTTTCTTT
>few|TRBJ2-2|TRBV27|.
CASSLVGGRGPGELFF
TGTGCCAGCAGTTTGGTCGGGGGCAGGGGACCCGGGGAGCTGTTTTTT
>many|TRBJ2-5|TRBV18|TRBD1
CASSRGTEETQYF
TGCGCCAGCAGCCGAGGGACAGAAGAGACCCAGTACTTC
>.|TRBJ2-6|TRBV7-2|.
CASSLGPTSGANVLTF
TGTGCCAGCAGCTTAGGTCCTACTTCTGGGGCCAACGTCCTGACTTTC
>few|TRBJ1-1|TRBV5-1|TRBD1
CASSFQGANTEAFF
TGCGCCAGCAGCTTCCAGGGGGCAAACACTGAAGCTTTCTTT
>.|TRBJ2-7|TRBV7-2|TRBD2
CASSSGGGVGYEQYF
TGTGCCAGCAGCTCCGGGGGAGGGGTGGGTTACGAGCAGTACTTC
>.|TRBJ1-2|TRBV7-2|.
CASSFSGRDDYTF
TGTGCCAGCAGCTTCTCAGGTCGAGATGACTACACCTTC
>.|TRBJ2-7|TRBV20-1|.
CSARAPGRSVYEQYF
TGCAGTGCTAGGGCCCCGGGCAGAAGTGTTTACGAGCAGTACTTC
>few|TRBJ2-3|TRBV5-1|.
CASSPDRGADTQYF
TGCGCCAGCAGCCCGGACCGGGGGGCCGATACGCAGTATTTT